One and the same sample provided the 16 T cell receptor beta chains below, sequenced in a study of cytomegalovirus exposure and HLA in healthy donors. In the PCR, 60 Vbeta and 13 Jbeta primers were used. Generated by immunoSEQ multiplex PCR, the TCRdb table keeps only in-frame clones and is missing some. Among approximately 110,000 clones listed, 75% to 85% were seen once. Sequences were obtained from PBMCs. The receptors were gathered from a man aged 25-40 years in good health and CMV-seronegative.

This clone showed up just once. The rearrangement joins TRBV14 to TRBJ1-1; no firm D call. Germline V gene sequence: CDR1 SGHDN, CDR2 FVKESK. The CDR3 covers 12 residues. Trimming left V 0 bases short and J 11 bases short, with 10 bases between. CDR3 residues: CASSQDPRWAFF. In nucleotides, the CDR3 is TGTGCCAGCAGCCAAGATCCGAGATGGGCTTTCTTT.

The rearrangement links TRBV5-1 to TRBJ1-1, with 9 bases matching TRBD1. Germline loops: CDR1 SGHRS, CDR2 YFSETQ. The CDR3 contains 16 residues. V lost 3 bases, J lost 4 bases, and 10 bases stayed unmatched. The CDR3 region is CASSYNRDRVTTEAFF. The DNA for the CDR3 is TGCGCCAGCAGCTACAATCGGGACAGGGTGACCACTGAAGCTTTCTTT.

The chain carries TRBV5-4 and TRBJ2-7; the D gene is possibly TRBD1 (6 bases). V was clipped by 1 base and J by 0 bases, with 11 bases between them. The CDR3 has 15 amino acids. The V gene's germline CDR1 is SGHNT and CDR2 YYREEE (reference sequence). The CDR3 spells CASSLPGASSYEQYF. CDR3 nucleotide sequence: TGTGCCAGCAGCTTGCCAGGGGCCAGCTCCTACGAGCAGTACTTC.

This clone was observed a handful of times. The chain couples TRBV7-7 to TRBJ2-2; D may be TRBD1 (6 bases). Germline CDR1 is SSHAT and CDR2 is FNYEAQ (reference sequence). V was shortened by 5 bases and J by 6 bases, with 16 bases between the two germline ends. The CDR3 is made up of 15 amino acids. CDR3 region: CASSADTGIAGELFF. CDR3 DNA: TGTGCCAGCAGCGCCGATACAGGGATTGCCGGGGAGCTGTTTTTT.

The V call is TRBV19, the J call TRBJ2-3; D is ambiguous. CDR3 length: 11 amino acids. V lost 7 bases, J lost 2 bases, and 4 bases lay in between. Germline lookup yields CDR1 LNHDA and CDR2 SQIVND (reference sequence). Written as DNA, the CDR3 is TGTGCCAGTACCCACACAGATACGCAGTATTTT. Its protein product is CASTHTDTQYF.

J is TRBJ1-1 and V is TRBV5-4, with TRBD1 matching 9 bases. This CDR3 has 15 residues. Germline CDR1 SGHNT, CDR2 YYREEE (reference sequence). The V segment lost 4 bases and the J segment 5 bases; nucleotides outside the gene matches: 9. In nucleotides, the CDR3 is TGTGCCAGCAGCCGGGGGGGGACAGGGCGGACTGAAGCTTTCTTT. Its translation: CASSRGGTGRTEAFF.

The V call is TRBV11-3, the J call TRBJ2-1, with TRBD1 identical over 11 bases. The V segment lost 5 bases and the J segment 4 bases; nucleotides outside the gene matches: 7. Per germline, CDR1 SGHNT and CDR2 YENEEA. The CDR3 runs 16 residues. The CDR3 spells CASSLERDRGYNEQFF. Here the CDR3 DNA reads TGTGCCAGCAGCCTCGAACGGGACAGGGGGTACAATGAGCAGTTCTTC.

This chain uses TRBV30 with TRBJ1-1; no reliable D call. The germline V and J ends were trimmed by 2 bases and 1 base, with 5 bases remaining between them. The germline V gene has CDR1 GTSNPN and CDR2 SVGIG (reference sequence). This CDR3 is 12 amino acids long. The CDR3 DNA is TGTGCCTGGAGTCACAGGAACACTGAAGCTTTCTTT. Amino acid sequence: CAWSHRNTEAFF.

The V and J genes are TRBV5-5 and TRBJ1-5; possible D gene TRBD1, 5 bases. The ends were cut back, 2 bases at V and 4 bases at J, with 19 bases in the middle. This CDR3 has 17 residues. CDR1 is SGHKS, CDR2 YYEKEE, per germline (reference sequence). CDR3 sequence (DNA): TGTGCCAGCAGCTTCTTTTACCAAGACTCAGGGAATCAGCCCCAGCATTTT. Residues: CASSFFYQDSGNQPQHF.

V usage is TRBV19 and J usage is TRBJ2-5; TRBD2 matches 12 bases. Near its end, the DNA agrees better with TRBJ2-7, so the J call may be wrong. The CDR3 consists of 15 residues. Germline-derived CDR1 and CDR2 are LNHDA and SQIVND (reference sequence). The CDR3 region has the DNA TGTGCCAGTAGTGCGACTAGCGGGGGTCGTTACGAGCAGTACTTC. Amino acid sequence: CASSATSGGRYEQYF.

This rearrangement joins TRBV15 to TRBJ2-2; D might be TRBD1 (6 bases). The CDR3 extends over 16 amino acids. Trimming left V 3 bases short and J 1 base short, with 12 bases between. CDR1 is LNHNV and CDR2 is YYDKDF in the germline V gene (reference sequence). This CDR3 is CATSRDSPLNTGELFF. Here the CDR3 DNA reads TGTGCCACCAGCAGGGACAGCCCCCTGAACACCGGGGAGCTGTTTTTT. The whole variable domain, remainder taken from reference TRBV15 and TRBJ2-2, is DAMVIQNPRYQVTQFGKPVTLSCSQTLNHNVMYWYQQKSSQAPKLLFHYYDKDFNNEADTPDNFQSRRPNTSFCFLDIRSPGLGDTAMYLCATSRDSPLNTGELFFGEGSRLTVL.

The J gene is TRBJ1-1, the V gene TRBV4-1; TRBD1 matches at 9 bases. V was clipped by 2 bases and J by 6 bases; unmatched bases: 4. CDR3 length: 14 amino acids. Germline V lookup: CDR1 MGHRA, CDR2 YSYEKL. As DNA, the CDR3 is TGCGCCAGCAGCCAAACAGGGGGCGTCGCTGAAGCTTTCTTT. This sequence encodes CASSQTGGVAEAFF.

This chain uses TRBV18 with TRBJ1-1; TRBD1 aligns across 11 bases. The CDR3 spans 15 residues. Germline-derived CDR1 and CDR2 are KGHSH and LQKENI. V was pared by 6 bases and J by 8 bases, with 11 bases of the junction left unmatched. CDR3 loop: CASSRDRGSQNEAFF. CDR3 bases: TGTGCCAGCTCCCGGGACAGGGGGTCTCAAAACGAAGCTTTCTTT.

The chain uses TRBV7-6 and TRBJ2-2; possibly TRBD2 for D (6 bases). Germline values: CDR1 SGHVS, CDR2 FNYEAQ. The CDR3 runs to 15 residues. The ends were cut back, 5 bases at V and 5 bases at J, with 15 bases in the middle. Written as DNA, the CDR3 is TGTGCCAGCAGCCTCGGGACTGGAGAGACCGGGGAGCTGTTTTTT. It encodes CASSLGTGETGELFF.

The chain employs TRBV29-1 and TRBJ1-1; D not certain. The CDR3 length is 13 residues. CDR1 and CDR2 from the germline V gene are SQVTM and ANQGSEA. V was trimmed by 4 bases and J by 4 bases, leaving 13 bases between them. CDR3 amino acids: CSVGQASGTEAFF. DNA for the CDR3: TGCAGCGTTGGCCAGGCCAGCGGCACTGAAGCTTTCTTT.

CDR3 sequence: CASSSGQGEETQYF. The DNA for the CDR3 is TGCGCCAGCAGCTCTGGACAGGGTGAAGAGACCCAGTACTTC. The rearrangement uses TRBV5-1 and TRBJ2-5; TRBD1 matches 8 bases. V shed 3 bases, J shed 3 bases, and the junction held 4 bases outside the gene matches. Germline V lookup: CDR1 SGHRS, CDR2 YFSETQ. CDR3 length equals 14 residues. Variable domain in full (rest from reference TRBV5-1 and TRBJ2-5): KAGVTQTPRYLIKTRGQQVTLSCSPISGHRSVSWYQQTPGQGLQFLFEYFSETQRNKGNFPGRFSGRQFSNSRSEMNVSTLELGDSALYLCASSSGQGEETQYFGPGTRLLVL.